The 29 T cell receptor beta chains below were found in one sample sequenced in a study of T cell responses to AZD1222 COVID-19 vaccine. Measured with immunoSEQ multiplex PCR; TCRdb has only the in-frame clones, and not every one. The sample consists of some 200,000 clones, more than 70% of them appearing once. The source was peripheral blood, collected 28 days after the second AZD1222 dose. These receptors were collected from an adult who received the AZD1222 COVID-19 vaccine.

This chain uses TRBV7-6 with TRBJ2-2; 14 nucleotides agree with TRBD2. Per the germline V gene, CDR1 is SGHVS and CDR2 is FNYEAQ. J was trimmed by 8 bases and V by 3 bases; bases with no gene match: 5. The CDR3 is 16 amino acids. CDR3 nucleotides: TGTGCCAGCAGCTTGGGACTAGCGGGAGTCAATGGGGAGCTGTTTTTT. This encodes CASSLGLAGVNGELFF.

This chain links TRBV19 with TRBJ1-1; D perhaps matches TRBD1 (6 bases). This CDR3 region has 14 residues. V lost 5 bases and J 3 bases, leaving 13 bases between the germline ends. Germline V CDR1 and CDR2: LNHDA, SQIVND (reference sequence). In DNA form, the CDR3 reads TGTGCCAGTAGTCAGGGGTGGGGAGACACTGAAGCTTTCTTT. This codes for CASSQGWGDTEAFF.

V gene TRBV24-1 combines with J gene TRBJ2-2, with TRBD1 identical over 8 bases. Germline assignment: CDR1 KGHDR and CDR2 SFDVKD. V shed 0 bases and J 4 bases; nucleotides not matched to a gene: 3. This CDR3 region has 16 residues. The CDR3 reads CATSDLGRGPTGELFF. The DNA of the CDR3 is TGTGCCACCAGTGATTTGGGCAGGGGGCCCACCGGGGAGCTGTTTTTT.

The genes are TRBV24-1 and TRBJ2-7; D is ambiguous. The V and J ends lost 4 bases and 3 bases respectively, with 3 bases between them. This CDR3 has 11 amino acids. In germline, CDR1 is KGHDR, CDR2 SFDVKD. The CDR3 coding sequence is TGTGCCACCAGTGACCACTACGAGCAGTACTTC. It is translated as CATSDHYEQYF.

On this clone itself: Germline is not matched at one junction end, which may reflect a read error. This specimen includes other DNA sequences encoding the same CDR3. J is TRBJ2-3 and V is TRBV5-1; 9 bases are a match to TRBD2. CDR1 is SGHRS, CDR2 YFSETQ, per germline. The CDR3 loop spans 14 amino acids. CDR3: CASSLGLATDTQYF. Here the CDR3 DNA reads TGCGCCAGCAGTTTGGGACTAGCCACGGATACGCAGTATTTT. The full variable domain, in which reference TRBV5-1 and TRBJ2-3 provide the parts outside the CDR3, is KAGVTQTPRYLIKTRGQQVTLSCSPISGHRSVSWYQQTPGQGLQFLFEYFSETQRNKGNFPGRFSGRQFSNSRSEMNVSTLELGDSALYLCASSLGLATDTQYFGPGTRLTVL.

This clone is a singleton in its sample. This rearrangement joins TRBV24-1 to TRBJ2-7; 8 bases line up with TRBD2. Germline V lookup: CDR1 KGHDR, CDR2 SFDVKD. J was trimmed by 6 bases and V by 3 bases; bases with no gene match: 9. CDR3 size: 15 residues. The CDR3 reads CATSDPRTSLGEQYF. The CDR3 bases are TGTGCCACCAGTGATCCCCGGACTAGCTTAGGCGAGCAGTACTTC.

This chain connects TRBV19 to TRBJ2-3; 12 bases map to TRBD2. The trim removed 4 bases at V and 10 bases at J, leaving 15 bases unmatched. Looked up from germline, CDR1 is LNHDA and CDR2 is SQIVND (reference sequence). The CDR3 runs to 17 residues. For the CDR3, the DNA is TGTGCCAGTAGTACCGAGGGGAGGCTAGCGGGAGGGAGGTCGCAGTATTTT. It yields the protein CASSTEGRLAGGRSQYF. Looking up the rest from reference TRBV19 and TRBJ2-3 gives the full variable domain: DGGITQSPKYLFRKEGQNVTLSCEQNLNHDAMYWYRQDPGQGLRLIYYSQIVNDFQKGDIAEGYSVSREKKESFPLTVTSAQKNPTAFYLCASSTEGRLAGGRSQYFGPGTRLTVL.

This clone turned up a few times. The gene calls are TRBV6-5 and TRBJ1-5; D is uncertain. V lost 6 bases to trimming and J lost 4 bases, with 4 bases between them. The CDR3 sequence is 11 residues long. CDR1 MNHEY and CDR2 SVGAGI come from the germline V gene. CDR3 coding DNA: TGTGCCAGCAGAGAGAATCAGCCCCAGCATTTT. Protein sequence: CASRENQPQHF.

Regarding this clone: One end of the junction varies from germline; a read error may be responsible. The chain is built from TRBV27 and TRBJ2-2, with 7 bases aligning to TRBD1. The CDR3 has 14 amino acids. Looked up from germline, CDR1 is MNHEY and CDR2 is SMNVEV (reference sequence). The CDR3 region is CASSIPGQEWDLFF. The CDR3 region has the DNA TGTGCCAGCAGTATCCCCGGACAGGAATGGGATCTGTTTTTT.

The V and J genes are TRBV7-8 and TRBJ1-4, with a weak D call TRBD1 (6 bases). The CDR3 length is 11 residues. The V gene's germline CDR1 is SGHVS and CDR2 FQNEAQ. Trimming took off 4 bases at V and 15 bases at J, with 12 bases between the two ends. Here the CDR3 reads CASSSRGTLFF. The CDR3 DNA sequence: TGTGCCAGCAGCTCCCGGGGGACATTGTTTTTT.

The chain has TRBV6-2 or TRBV6-3 and TRBJ1-2; D gene ambiguous. The CDR3 extends over 12 amino acids. Germline CDR1 and CDR2: MNHEY and SVGEGT. V lost 0 bases, J lost 5 bases, and 4 bases lay in between. In DNA form, the CDR3 reads TGTGCCAGCAGTTACTCCGGGTATGGCTACACCTTC. Translating it yields CASSYSGYGYTF.

V gene TRBV7-9 combines with J gene TRBJ2-2; no firm D call. V lost 5 bases, J lost 4 bases, and 14 bases lay in between. CDR1 is SEHNR, CDR2 FQNEAQ, per germline (reference sequence). The CDR3 runs 15 residues. The CDR3 bases are TGTGCCAGCAGCCCCCGCGGACCTTCCACCGGGGAGCTGTTTTTT. Protein product: CASSPRGPSTGELFF.

Here the CDR3 reads CAWGLAGRGEQYF. The DNA for the CDR3 is TGTGCCTGGGGGCTAGCCGGACGAGGAGAGCAGTACTTC. V and J are TRBV30 and TRBJ2-7; TRBD2 is a possible D gene (5 bases). The germline V gene has CDR1 GTSNPN and CDR2 SVGIG (reference sequence). The CDR3 is 13 amino acids. V was cut by 5 bases and J by 7 bases, with 18 bases left in between. The full variable domain, rest sourced from reference TRBV30 and TRBJ2-7, is SQTIHQWPATLVQPVGSPLSLECTVEGTSNPNLYWYRQAAGRGLQLLFYSVGIGQISSEVPQNLSASRPQDRQFILSSKKLLLSDSGFYLCAWGLAGRGEQYFGPGTRLTVT.

The rearrangement links TRBV7-9 to TRBJ1-1, with 7 bases lining up with TRBD1. The J segment lost 8 bases and the V segment lost 1 base, leaving 13 bases of the junction unmatched. Germline CDR1 and CDR2: SEHNR and FQNEAQ (reference sequence). This CDR3 has 16 amino acids. CDR3 residues: CASSLGGTAEQSEAFF. The CDR3 DNA reads TGTGCCAGCAGCTTAGGGGGGACAGCCGAGCAGTCCGAAGCTTTCTTT.

The chain is built from TRBV23-1 and TRBJ1-2; TRBD1 agrees at 9 bases. TRBV23-1 is an ORF, with its function uncertain. The CDR3 consists of 13 residues. With V trimmed by 3 bases and J by 7 bases, 3 bases remained unmatched. The CDR3 loop reads CASSHWDRAGYTF. CDR3 DNA sequence: TGCGCCAGCAGTCATTGGGACAGGGCTGGCTACACCTTC.

The chain recombines TRBV3-1 (or the pseudogene TRBV3-2) with TRBJ1-6; 10 bases agree with TRBD1. Unmatched junction bases numbered 7, after V lost 0 bases and J lost 5 bases. The germline V gene has CDR1 LGHDT and CDR2 YNNKEL (reference sequence). There are 18 residues in the CDR3. The CDR3 DNA reads as TGTGCCAGCAGCCAAGATAGACTGGGGACAGGGGATAATTCACCCCTCCACTTT. Residues: CASSQDRLGTGDNSPLHF.

The genes are TRBV19 and TRBJ2-2, with a tentative D call TRBD2 (5 bases). CDR1 is LNHDA and CDR2 is SQIVND in the germline V gene (reference sequence). This CDR3 comprises 15 residues. Trimming stripped 7 bases from V and 3 bases from J, with 15 bases between. CDR3 amino acids: CASKGAPPDTGELFF. The CDR3 DNA sequence: TGTGCCAGTAAGGGAGCCCCACCTGACACCGGGGAGCTGTTTTTT.

The rearrangement uses TRBV9 and TRBJ1-2; tentative D call: TRBD1 (5 bases). Per the germline V gene, CDR1 is SGDLS and CDR2 is YYNGEE. V lost 0 bases, J lost 2 bases, and 11 bases lay in between. The CDR3 sequence is 15 residues long. The DNA of the CDR3 is TGTGCCAGCAGCGTAGGCTCTGAGGGGAACTATGGCTACACCTTC. Protein product: CASSVGSEGNYGYTF.

In its sample, this clone was seen once. The chain recombines TRBV11-2 with TRBJ2-7; D possibly corresponds to TRBD2 (6 bases). Trimming pared 4 bases from V and 0 bases from J, leaving 22 bases between. CDR3 size: 18 residues. The germline CDR1 and CDR2 sequences are SGHAT and FQNNGV. The CDR3 bases are TGTGCCAGCAGCTCAATTAGGCCTTATGCGGGGAACTCCTACGAGCAGTACTTC. Its protein is CASSSIRPYAGNSYEQYF.

The chain uses TRBV25-1 and TRBJ2-5, with 11 nucleotides matching TRBD2. The CDR3 extends over 18 amino acids. The ends lost 3 bases at V and 5 bases at J; junction bases unmatched: 14. The germline V gene encodes CDR1 MGHDK and CDR2 SYGVNS. CDR3 sequence: CASSDKIAGGPSWETQYF. The CDR3 region has the DNA TGTGCCAGCAGTGACAAAATAGCGGGAGGGCCGTCGTGGGAGACCCAGTACTTC.

The V gene is TRBV11-3, the J gene TRBJ2-7; 14 positions match TRBD2. The trim removed 5 bases at V and 5 bases at J, leaving 8 bases unmatched. This CDR3 contains 16 residues. The germline gives CDR1 SGHNT, CDR2 YENEEA. This chain's CDR3 is CASSPQTSGRADEQYF. The DNA of the CDR3 is TGTGCCAGCAGCCCACAGACTAGCGGGAGGGCCGACGAGCAGTACTTC.

The DNA of the CDR3 is TGTGCCTGGAGTGTATTGGGGACCTACGAGCAGTACTTC. It yields the protein CAWSVLGTYEQYF. The chain carries TRBV30 and TRBJ2-7; D unclear. The germline V and J ends were trimmed by 0 bases and 2 bases, with 8 bases remaining between them. Germline CDR1 reads GTSNPN; CDR2 reads SVGIG (reference sequence). The CDR3 spans 13 residues. Drawing the rest from reference TRBV30 and TRBJ2-7, the complete variable domain is SQTIHQWPATLVQPVGSPLSLECTVEGTSNPNLYWYRQAAGRGLQLLFYSVGIGQISSEVPQNLSASRPQDRQFILSSKKLLLSDSGFYLCAWSVLGTYEQYFGPGTRLTVT.

The chain joins TRBV7-2 to TRBJ1-5; the D is unclear. V was shortened by 4 bases and J by 1 base, with 14 bases between the two germline ends. The CDR3 has 16 residues. CDR1 is SGHTA, CDR2 FQGNSA, per germline. In DNA form, the CDR3 reads TGTGCCAGCAGCTCCCACGGGGTAAACAGCAATCAGCCCCAGCATTTT. Its protein product is CASSSHGVNSNQPQHF.

The chain recombines TRBV19 with TRBJ2-2, with TRBD1 matching 7 bases. Trimming removed 2 bases from V and 4 bases from J; junction bases left unmatched: 10. The CDR3 extends over 17 amino acids. CDR1 and CDR2 from the germline V gene are LNHDA and SQIVND (reference sequence). For the CDR3, the DNA is TGTGCCAGTAGTATAAGGTTTGGACAGGTCGGCACCGGGGAGCTGTTTTTT. This translates into CASSIRFGQVGTGELFF.

The chain recombines TRBV19 with TRBJ2-5; 8 bases fit TRBD1. This CDR3 spans 16 amino acids. Germline V gene sequence: CDR1 LNHDA, CDR2 SQIVND (reference sequence). Germline trimming cut 3 bases from V and 5 bases from J; bases unmatched to any gene: 11. CDR3 in amino acids: CASSIGIGQGEETQYF. The CDR3 DNA follows: TGTGCCAGTAGTATTGGTATTGGACAGGGAGAGGAGACCCAGTACTTC. Looking up the rest from reference TRBV19 and TRBJ2-5 gives the full variable domain: DGGITQSPKYLFRKEGQNVTLSCEQNLNHDAMYWYRQDPGQGLRLIYYSQIVNDFQKGDIAEGYSVSREKKESFPLTVTSAQKNPTAFYLCASSIGIGQGEETQYFGPGTRLLVL.

This clone appeared a single time. The CDR3 DNA reads TGTGCCAGCAGTTTAGGATCGGGCAGCAATCAGCCCCAGCATTTT. Residues: CASSLGSGSNQPQHF. The chain uses TRBV28 and TRBJ1-5; D remains unclear. The germline V gene encodes CDR1 MDHEN and CDR2 SYDVKM. The ends were cut back, 2 bases at V and 1 base at J, with 9 bases in the middle. The CDR3 has 15 amino acids.

V gene TRBV28 combines with J gene TRBJ1-6, with TRBD1 identical over 9 bases. The CDR3 totals 16 residues. The junction had 5 bases not matched to a gene; V was cut back by 0 bases and J by 8 bases. Per the germline V gene, CDR1 is MDHEN and CDR2 is SYDVKM. The CDR3 sequence is CASSLWGTGGDSPLHF. The DNA for the CDR3 is TGTGCCAGCAGTTTATGGGGAACAGGGGGCGATTCACCCCTCCACTTT.

V and J are TRBV5-1 and TRBJ1-1, with D perhaps TRBD1 (5 bases). V dropped 0 bases and J dropped 4 bases, with 7 bases sitting between them. CDR3 length: 13 amino acids. Germline V gives CDR1 SGHRS, CDR2 YFSETQ. CDR3 residues: CASSLGGITEAFF. In nucleotides, the CDR3 is TGCGCCAGCAGCTTGGGGGGGATCACTGAAGCTTTCTTT. The entire variable domain, with the rest obtained from reference TRBV5-1 and TRBJ1-1, is as follows: KAGVTQTPRYLIKTRGQQVTLSCSPISGHRSVSWYQQTPGQGLQFLFEYFSETQRNKGNFPGRFSGRQFSNSRSEMNVSTLELGDSALYLCASSLGGITEAFFGQGTRLTVV.

The chain joins TRBV5-1 to TRBJ1-4, with 7 nucleotides matching TRBD1. V was pared by 1 base and J by 0 bases, with 3 bases of the junction left unmatched. The V gene's germline CDR1 is SGHRS and CDR2 YFSETQ. The CDR3 covers 16 residues. CDR3: CASSLLQGATNEKLFF. The CDR3 DNA sequence: TGCGCCAGCAGCTTGCTGCAGGGGGCAACTAATGAAAAACTGTTTTTT.